These 19 T cell receptor beta chains came from one sample sequenced in a study of T-cell memory formation after mild COVID-19. TCRdb re-called the 5' RACE reads with MiXCR, one entry per CDR3 protein. The repertoire holds 500,000 to 650,000 distinct CDR3 sequences, about 20% seen once, with about 8.4% in the top ten. The specimen sequenced was PBMCs or a T cell subset sorted from them (not recorded which). The receptors originated from an adult woman who had mild COVID-19 (a few samples of this study predate the infection). Cell type and time point are not known.

The sample holds a few counts of this clonotype. This chain connects TRBV30 to TRBJ2-5, with TRBD1 identical over 12 bases. CDR1 GTSNPN and CDR2 SVGIG come from the germline V gene (reference sequence). CDR3 length: 15 amino acids. V lost 3 bases, J lost 4 bases, and 6 bases stayed unmatched. The CDR3, as DNA: TGTGCCTGGAGCCCCGGGACAGGGGGCCCAGAGACCCAGTACTTC. Translation: CAWSPGTGGPETQYF.

The table lists this clonotype with a few counts. This chain links TRBV7-2 with TRBJ2-3; tentative D call: TRBD2 (5 bases). Germline-derived CDR1 and CDR2 are SGHTA and FQGNSA. The CDR3 contains 16 residues. Trimming cost V 1 base and J 1 base, with 12 bases left between them. The CDR3 nucleotides read TGTGCCAGCAGCTTAGGAGGGAGTTACGGCACAGATACGCAGTATTTT. Amino acids: CASSLGGSYGTDTQYF.

The sample holds a few counts of this clonotype. The chain links TRBV15 to TRBJ2-7, with 10 bases fitting TRBD1. CDR3 length equals 17 residues. The V gene's germline CDR1 is LNHNV and CDR2 YYDKDF (reference sequence). The V and J ends lost 5 bases and 6 bases, in that order; junction bases with no gene match: 16. The CDR3 region has the DNA TGTGCCACCAGCGGAGCATTTGGGGGACAGGGGCACTCCGAGCAGTACTTC. As protein: CATSGAFGGQGHSEQYF.

This clonotype was counted ten times or more. The J gene is TRBJ2-3, the V gene TRBV4-2; tentatively, D is TRBD1 or TRBD2 (6 bases each). The CDR3 totals 17 residues. V was trimmed by 4 bases and J by 6 bases, leaving 23 bases between them. Germline CDR1 is LGHNA and CDR2 is YNFKEQ. As DNA, the CDR3 is TGTGCCAGCAGCCGCGGCGAAGGGGGGAGCGCTGTTGATACGCAGTATTTT. This gives the protein CASSRGEGGSAVDTQYF.

The chain has TRBV10-3 and TRBJ1-2; 7 positions agree with TRBD1. Germline assignment: CDR1 ENHRY and CDR2 SYGVKD. J was trimmed by 6 bases and V by 5 bases; bases with no gene match: 15. This CDR3 contains 16 residues. CDR3 bases: TGTGCCATCAGTCCTACCGGGACAGTTGCGGGAAATGGCTACACCTTC. Translating it yields CAISPTGTVAGNGYTF.

V gene TRBV7-2 combines with J gene TRBJ2-5; 15 bases map to TRBD2. The CDR3 contains 16 residues. The V segment lost 5 bases and the J segment 2 bases; nucleotides outside the gene matches: 3. Germline assignment: CDR1 SGHTA and CDR2 FQGNSA. The CDR3 nucleotides are TGTGCCAGCAGCACGGGGACTAGCGGGGGGCAAGAGACCCAGTACTTC. Encoded protein: CASSTGTSGGQETQYF.

J is TRBJ2-2 and V is TRBV13; 8 bases fit TRBD1. The ends lost 3 bases at V and 3 bases at J; junction bases unmatched: 6. Germline CDR1 reads PRHDT; CDR2 reads FYEKMQ (reference sequence). The CDR3 has 16 amino acids. The chain's CDR3 is CASSFRTGKDTGELFF. CDR3 nucleotide sequence: TGTGCCAGCAGCTTCCGGACAGGGAAGGACACCGGGGAGCTGTTTTTT.

The genes are TRBV4-2 and TRBJ2-1; 9 bases are a match to TRBD2. The V and J ends lost 3 bases and 7 bases, in that order; junction bases with no gene match: 16. Germline V CDR1 and CDR2: LGHNA, YNFKEQ. The CDR3 has 18 residues. CDR3 in DNA: TGTGCCAGCAGCCATGATCTAGCGGGGTCCCATCCCCTGAATGAGCAGTTCTTC. Its protein product is CASSHDLAGSHPLNEQFF.

The chain is built from TRBV29-1 and TRBJ1-1, with no clear D. With 5 bases removed from V and 4 bases from J, the gap between germline ends came to 14 bases. From germline, CDR1 is SQVTM and CDR2 ANQGSEA. The CDR3 consists of 13 residues. The CDR3 sequence is CSVLGWEGTEAFF. As DNA, the CDR3 is TGCAGCGTTCTGGGGTGGGAGGGCACTGAAGCTTTCTTT. The whole variable domain, remainder taken from reference TRBV29-1 and TRBJ1-1, is SAVISQKPSRDICQRGTSLTIQCQVDSQVTMMFWYRQQPGQSLTLIATANQGSEATYESGFVIDKFPISRPNLTFSTLTVSNMSPEDSSIYLCSVLGWEGTEAFFGQGTRLTVV.

The table lists this clonotype with a few counts. The chain carries TRBV7-8 and TRBJ2-1; D may match TRBD1 or TRBD2 (5 bases each). V was cut by 1 base and J by 0 bases, with 7 bases left in between. Germline V gene data show CDR1 as SGHVS and CDR2 as FQNEAQ. This CDR3 region has 15 residues. CDR3 residues: CASSLGGPSYNEQFF. DNA for the CDR3: TGTGCCAGCAGCTTAGGGGGACCCTCCTACAATGAGCAGTTCTTC.

The table lists this clonotype with a few counts. The V and J genes are TRBV6-1 and TRBJ1-1; no firm D call. This CDR3 comprises 13 residues. Per the germline V gene, CDR1 is MNHNS and CDR2 is SASEGT. V was trimmed by 8 bases and J by 2 bases, leaving 12 bases between them. This CDR3 is CASLSGYNTEAFF. The DNA of the CDR3 is TGTGCCAGCTTAAGCGGGTACAACACTGAAGCTTTCTTT.

Only a few counts were recorded for this clonotype. V and J are TRBV4-1 and TRBJ1-1; D is unresolved. Germline lookup yields CDR1 MGHRA and CDR2 YSYEKL. The CDR3 contains 15 residues. The ends were cut back, 0 bases at V and 0 bases at J, with 8 bases in the middle. This CDR3 is CASSQELGMNTEAFF. The CDR3 nucleotides are TGCGCCAGCAGCCAAGAACTGGGAATGAACACTGAAGCTTTCTTT.

This clonotype showed up just a few times. The chain employs TRBV7-9 and TRBJ1-3; no clear D gene. The germline V gene has CDR1 SEHNR and CDR2 FQNEAQ (reference sequence). The CDR3 loop spans 15 amino acids. Trimming pared 0 bases from V and 2 bases from J, leaving 8 bases between. The DNA for the CDR3 is TGTGCCAGCAGCTTAGCTGCCGGGGCTGGAAACACCATATATTTT. This encodes CASSLAAGAGNTIYF.

This clonotype occurred a few times. The chain carries TRBV24-1 and TRBJ2-1, with 8 bases matching TRBD2. This CDR3 is built from 14 residues. Germline V gene lookup returns CDR1 KGHDR and CDR2 SFDVKD. The junction had 4 bases not matched to a gene; V was cut back by 5 bases and J by 5 bases. CDR3 nucleotides: TGTGCCACCAGTGCTCCGGGACTAGACAATGAGCAGTTCTTC. Residues: CATSAPGLDNEQFF.

This clonotype was found a few times. This chain uses TRBV12-3 or TRBV12-4 with TRBJ2-7, with 9 bases identical to TRBD2. J lost 7 bases, V lost 5 bases, and 6 bases had no gene match. The length of the CDR3 is 13 residues. This chain's CDR3 is CASSPSSGVEQYF. In DNA form, the CDR3 reads TGTGCCAGCAGTCCCTCTAGCGGGGTTGAGCAGTACTTC.

The chain combines TRBV25-1 with TRBJ2-7; D is perhaps TRBD2 (6 bases). CDR1 MGHDK and CDR2 SYGVNS come from the germline V gene. The CDR3 totals 14 residues. Trimming left V 2 bases short and J 7 bases short, with 15 bases between. DNA of the CDR3: TGTGCCAGCAGTGAAGGTTCGGGAGCTATGGAGCAGTACTTC. Protein sequence: CASSEGSGAMEQYF.

This clonotype appeared a single time. With a much larger clone just one base away, this may be a read error. The chain is built from TRBV11-2 and TRBJ2-5; D call uncertain. The germline V gene encodes CDR1 SGHAT and CDR2 FQNNGV. The length of the CDR3 is 16 residues. The CDR3 region has the DNA TGTGCCAACAGCTCGGGCGGTGTGGTGGGGAAAGAGACCCAGTACTTC. Translated, it gives CANSSGGVVGKETQYF.

This chain uses TRBV5-6 with TRBJ1-3, with D hard to call. Germline CDR1 reads SGHDT; CDR2 reads YYEEEE. The CDR3 is 13 residues long. Deletions cut 5 bases from V and 5 bases from J, with 11 bases between. Written as DNA, the CDR3 is TGTGCCAGCAGGGATCGCATTCGAAACACCATATATTTT. Translation: CASRDRIRNTIYF. The variable domain in full, with the rest retrieved from reference TRBV5-6 and TRBJ1-3, is DAGVTQSPTHLIKTRGQQVTLRCSPKSGHDTVSWYQQALGQGPQFIFQYYEEEERQRGNFPDRFSGHQFPNYSSELNVNALLLGDSALYLCASRDRIRNTIYFGEGSWLTVV.

This chain uses TRBV7-9 with TRBJ2-7; a weak D match, TRBD1 (7 bases). This CDR3 has 13 amino acids. Germline V lookup: CDR1 SEHNR, CDR2 FQNEAQ (reference sequence). The germline V and J ends were trimmed by 3 bases and 7 bases, with 13 bases remaining between them. The CDR3 spells CASSFKGAGEQYF. CDR3 DNA: TGTGCCAGCAGCTTCAAGGGGGCGGGAGAGCAGTACTTC.